This T cell receptor (beta chain) came from a study of post-analysis software for immune sequencing data. Study-wide background: Courses of disease covered relapsing-remitting, secondary progressive and progressive-relapsing multiple sclerosis.

This clonotype occurred a few times. Antigen specificity is unknown. Points from the study as a whole: Among five TRBV segments more frequent in patients than controls were TRBV5-6, TRBV5-1 and TRBV20-1. Multiple sclerosis was associated with a significant reduction in normalized Chao1 diversity relative to controls. Samples from one preparation batch, clustered by F measure, grouped strongly together.

Prepared libraries of TCR beta cDNA carried unique molecular identifiers. Yield was approximately 500,000 cDNA molecules from around 1 to 9.1 million T cells. TCRdb itself ran the PCR reads through MiXCR, one entry per CDR3 protein. The profile shows 700,000 to 800,000 distinct CDR3 sequences, about 32% of them singletons. The V end lost 6 bases, the J end lost 1 base, and 12 bases lay between the germline ends. CDR3 size: 14 residues. V is TRBV12-3 or TRBV12-4 and J is TRBJ2-5; D is unclear. This TCR was recovered from a girl aged 5-17 years with multiple sclerosis. Source material: blood. The CDR3 coding sequence is TGTGCCAGCAGCTCCGTGGCGGTCCAAGAGACCCAGTACTTC. Translation gives CASSSVAVQETQYF.